This T cell receptor (beta chain) was sequenced for a study of cytomegalovirus exposure and HLA in healthy donors. PCR used 60 Vbeta primers and 13 Jbeta primers. Per the study methods: As a later analysis found, there were 80 million to 90 million unique TCR beta chains, of which around 9.9 million were shared. Generated by immunoSEQ multiplex PCR, the TCRdb table keeps only in-frame clones and is missing some. Clonal size and the V and J genes are those of that table, whereas D and trimming came from the DNA. The table records more than 15,000 clones, 84% of them present only once. V was shortened by 6 bases and J by 0 bases, with 13 bases between the two germline ends. The germline V gene encodes CDR1 SGHAT and CDR2 FQNNGV. The CDR3 runs 15 residues.

Material: PBMCs. This chain links TRBV11-2 with TRBJ2-3; the D is unclear. The source of this sequence is a human donor in good health. The chain's CDR3 is CASSQNRASTDTQYF. The CDR3 DNA reads as TGTGCCAGCAGTCAAAACAGAGCTAGCACAGATACGCAGTATTTT.